Presented here are 15 T cell receptor beta chains from one specimen sequenced in a study of shared clonotypes between healthy human individuals. Naive CD8 cells, CD45RO-negative and positively selected for CCR7, excluded terminally differentiated effector memory CD45RA+ cells. Measured with immunoSEQ multiplex PCR; TCRdb has only the in-frame clones, and not every one. The sample gives roughly 2 million clones, roughly 95% of which show up once; 1% to 1.3% is in the top ten. Sequencing used naive CD8+ T cells sorted from blood. The origin of the receptors is a man between 18 and 29 years old in good health.

This clone was detected only a few times. The CDR3 DNA is TGCGCCAGCAGCGACCCACAGGGGGGAATCGCTGAAGCTTTCTTT. Protein product: CASSDPQGGIAEAFF. The V call is TRBV5-1, the J call TRBJ1-1; 8 bases map to TRBD1. The V gene's germline CDR1 is SGHRS and CDR2 YFSETQ. This CDR3 is built from 15 residues. J lost 6 bases, V lost 4 bases, and 11 bases had no gene match.

The rearrangement uses TRBV27 and TRBJ2-6; the D is unclear. Per germline, CDR1 MNHEY and CDR2 SMNVEV (reference sequence). V shed 8 bases and J shed 0 bases, with 11 bases lying between them. The CDR3 length is 15 residues. The CDR3 coding sequence is TGTGCCAGCGGGCCTGGGTTCTCTGGGGCCAACGTCCTGACTTTC. As protein: CASGPGFSGANVLTF.

The rearrangement uses TRBV2 and TRBJ2-3, with TRBD2 matching over 12 bases. The trim removed 1 base at V and 3 bases at J, leaving 5 bases unmatched. Germline V gene sequence: CDR1 SNHLY, CDR2 FYNNEI. The CDR3 consists of 17 residues. For the CDR3, the DNA is TGTGCCAGCAGTGAAGTACTAGCGGGGGGTTGGACAGATACGCAGTATTTT. Its protein is CASSEVLAGGWTDTQYF.

This sequence joins TRBV4-3 and TRBJ2-7; D is unresolved. Trimming took off 0 bases at V and 0 bases at J, with 9 bases between the two ends. This CDR3 is 15 amino acids long. Germline V lookup: CDR1 LGHNA, CDR2 YSLEER. The CDR3 DNA sequence: TGCGCCAGCAGCCAAGATGCGGCAGACTCCTACGAGCAGTACTTC. This gives the protein CASSQDAADSYEQYF.

The chain employs TRBV13 and TRBJ1-1, with 8 nucleotides matching TRBD1. The CDR3 has 16 amino acids. Trimming removed 0 bases from V and 4 bases from J; junction bases left unmatched: 7. Germline CDR1 is PRHDT and CDR2 is FYEKMQ (reference sequence). The CDR3 sequence is CASSLGQGARGTEAFF. As DNA, the CDR3 is TGTGCCAGCAGCTTAGGCCAGGGGGCGCGGGGCACTGAAGCTTTCTTT.

Remarks on this clone: This same CDR3 is encoded by further DNA sequences in the sample. This chain connects TRBV5-4 to TRBJ2-2; D gene uncertain. Looked up from germline, CDR1 is SGHNT and CDR2 is YYREEE (reference sequence). The CDR3 covers 15 residues. V dropped 0 bases and J dropped 2 bases, with 8 bases sitting between them. CDR3 DNA sequence: TGTGCCAGCAGCTTGGCCGGTACAAACACCGGGGAGCTGTTTTTT. Translation gives CASSLAGTNTGELFF.

V usage is TRBV9 and J usage is TRBJ2-3; tentative D call: TRBD1 (5 bases). Trimming left V 0 bases short and J 2 bases short, with 16 bases between. Germline V gene sequence: CDR1 SGDLS, CDR2 YYNGEE. CDR3 length: 17 residues. The CDR3 region is CASSVALGLGDTDTQYF. In DNA, the CDR3 is TGTGCCAGCAGCGTAGCGTTGGGTTTAGGGGACACAGATACGCAGTATTTT. Variable domain in full (rest from reference TRBV9 and TRBJ2-3): DSGVTQTPKHLITATGQRVTLRCSPRSGDLSVYWYQQSLDQGLQFLIQYYNGEERAKGNILERFSAQQFPDLHSELNLSSLELGDSALYFCASSVALGLGDTDTQYFGPGTRLTVL.

The chain recombines TRBV7-9 with TRBJ2-5, with 9 bases identical to TRBD2. The CDR3 length is 16 residues. Looked up from germline, CDR1 is SEHNR and CDR2 is FQNEAQ (reference sequence). V lost 2 bases, J lost 5 bases, and 9 bases stayed unmatched. The CDR3 sequence is CASSLPFSLAGETQYF. Written as DNA, the CDR3 is TGTGCCAGCAGCTTACCCTTCAGCCTAGCGGGGGAGACCCAGTACTTC.

V gene TRBV19 combines with J gene TRBJ1-2; D is unclear. The V and J ends lost 3 bases and 8 bases respectively, with 10 bases between them. The CDR3 is made up of 12 amino acids. The germline V gene encodes CDR1 LNHDA and CDR2 SQIVND (reference sequence). The CDR3 region is CASSISAAGYTF. The CDR3 DNA reads TGTGCCAGTAGTATCTCGGCAGCCGGCTACACCTTC. The full variable domain, in which reference TRBV19 and TRBJ1-2 provide the parts outside the CDR3, is DGGITQSPKYLFRKEGQNVTLSCEQNLNHDAMYWYRQDPGQGLRLIYYSQIVNDFQKGDIAEGYSVSREKKESFPLTVTSAQKNPTAFYLCASSISAAGYTFGSGTRLTVV.

J is TRBJ2-5 and V is TRBV13; 12 bases agree with TRBD2. V dropped 5 bases and J dropped 4; count of bases not matched to a gene: 8. CDR1 PRHDT and CDR2 FYEKMQ come from the germline V gene (reference sequence). The CDR3 is made up of 16 amino acids. The CDR3 is CASSGWLAGGRETQYF. In DNA form, the CDR3 reads TGTGCCAGCAGCGGATGGCTAGCGGGGGGGCGAGAGACCCAGTACTTC.

The chain uses TRBV5-4 and TRBJ1-1; 8 bases agree with TRBD1. Germline lookup yields CDR1 SGHNT and CDR2 YYREEE (reference sequence). The ends lost 2 bases at V and 4 bases at J; junction bases unmatched: 1. This CDR3 spans 13 amino acids. The CDR3 is CASSFGQGTEAFF. CDR3 DNA sequence: TGTGCCAGCAGCTTCGGACAGGGCACTGAAGCTTTCTTT. Filled out from reference TRBV5-4 and TRBJ1-1, the complete variable domain reads ETGVTQSPTHLIKTRGQQVTLRCSSQSGHNTVSWYQQALGQGPQFIFQYYREEENGRGNFPPRFSGLQFPNYSSELNVNALELDDSALYLCASSFGQGTEAFFGQGTRLTVV.

V and J are TRBV2 and TRBJ1-1; D ambiguous. Trimming removed 7 bases from V and 5 bases from J, with 8 bases in between. CDR1 SNHLY and CDR2 FYNNEI come from the germline V gene. This CDR3 has 11 amino acids. The CDR3 spells CASNLGTEAFF. Written as DNA, the CDR3 is TGTGCCAGCAACCTCGGGACTGAAGCTTTCTTT.

This clone occurred once. For the CDR3, the DNA is TGTGCCACCAGCCGACAGGGTGAATCCTACGAGCAGTACTTC. This encodes CATSRQGESYEQYF. The rearrangement links TRBV28 to TRBJ2-7; 7 positions match TRBD1. V dropped 10 bases and J dropped 1; count of bases not matched to a gene: 10. This CDR3 region has 14 residues. Germline values: CDR1 MDHEN, CDR2 SYDVKM.

The chain employs TRBV19 and TRBJ2-7, with 9 bases identical to TRBD1. This CDR3 spans 14 amino acids. V shed 4 bases, J shed 4 bases, and the junction held 5 bases outside the gene matches. The germline V gene encodes CDR1 LNHDA and CDR2 SQIVND (reference sequence). The DNA of the CDR3 is TGTGCCAGTAGTAGTGGACAGGGGCTGTACGAGCAGTACTTC. The encoded protein is CASSSGQGLYEQYF. The entire variable domain, with the rest obtained from reference TRBV19 and TRBJ2-7, is as follows: DGGITQSPKYLFRKEGQNVTLSCEQNLNHDAMYWYRQDPGQGLRLIYYSQIVNDFQKGDIAEGYSVSREKKESFPLTVTSAQKNPTAFYLCASSSGQGLYEQYFGPGTRLTVT.

This sequence joins TRBV28 and TRBJ2-5; 8 bases are shared with TRBD1. Germline V lookup: CDR1 MDHEN, CDR2 SYDVKM. V shed 3 bases, J shed 5 bases, and the junction held 8 bases outside the gene matches. The CDR3 spans 15 residues. This CDR3 is CASSLVGTGYETQYF. Written as DNA, the CDR3 is TGTGCCAGCAGTTTGGTCGGGACAGGTTACGAGACCCAGTACTTC.